This T cell receptor (beta chain) was documented in a study of OX40 agonist ivuxolimab in advanced cancers. For the wider study: Ivuxolimab, which targeted the costimulatory receptor OX40 (CD134), was an agonistic, fully human IgG2 monoclonal antibody. Intravenous ivuxolimab was administered to patients every 2 weeks at six dose levels: 0.01, 0.1, 0.3, 1.5, 3 and 10 mg/kg. Of the approximately 50 dose-escalation patients, hepatocellular carcinoma was present in approximately 20, melanoma in roughly 15, renal cell carcinoma in 9 and head and neck cancer in 9. A male proportion of nearly 85% and a mean age of about 60 years, ranging from roughly 20 to 80, were recorded for the dose-escalation cohort. Patients were allowed to have had prior anti-PD-1, anti-PD-L1 or anti-CTLA-4 therapy, and less than 45% of the dose-escalation patients had previously received checkpoint inhibitors. Partial responses occurred in three dose-escalation patients: two with cutaneous melanoma and one with hepatocellular carcinoma. Peripheral TCRbeta sequencing aimed to test whether ivuxolimab altered TCR sequence diversity and caused clonal T-cell expansion. The monotherapy dose-escalation portion (N ≈ 55 patients) of the phase I ivuxolimab trial is reported in the paper.

Patients with autoimmune disease history or receiving systemic immunosuppression were excluded from the trial. Peripheral blood for TCR sequencing was collected from all dose cohorts at baseline, on cycle 4 day 1, and on cycle 7 day 1. Samples were obtained from an open-label, multicenter, first-in-human phase I dose-escalation trial of ivuxolimab. The trial enrolled adults with locally advanced or metastatic head and neck squamous cell, hepatocellular, melanoma or renal cell carcinoma. Before TCR sequencing, CD4+ and CD8+ T cells were separately sorted from peripheral blood. With respect to this clone: Its binding antigen is unknown. Base qualities are missing; no much larger clone stands one base away.

Compared with germline, V lacks 7 bases and J lacks 7 bases; bases without a gene match: 16. Per the germline V gene, SGDLS is the CDR1 and YYNGEE is the CDR2. The cysteine opens and the phenylalanine closes a CDR3 of 17 amino acids. Only the CDR3 region is kept as DNA, spanning 51 bases read in frame from base 1. Genomic DNA was extracted from sorted cells for sequencing of the TCRbeta CDR3 region. The immunoSEQ Assay was used to sequence the TCRbeta CDR3 regions. In TCRdb, the immuneACCESS table is reduced to in-frame sequences with V and J assigned. These tables do not hold every clone; where another copy was compared, an unresolved V gene accounts for under half, and the others remain unexplained. In this sample the table shows 70,000 to 85,000 clones, 70% to 85% of which occur a single time. About 1% of the sample belongs to the ten largest clones. Summary of the overall study and its limitations: After ivuxolimab, CD8+ T cells had more expanded clones than CD4+ T cells on average. At doses of 0.1 to 3.0 mg/kg, clonal expansion of both CD4+ and CD8+ T cells in blood was seen between baseline and week 6. Low levels of normalized T-cell clonal expansion were also shown by some nonresponding patients. The antigen specificity of the clonally expanded peripheral T cells was not determined. Partial responders in the 0.1-3.0 mg/kg groups had among the lowest normalized peripheral clonal expansion, especially among CD8+ T cells.

The source of this sequence is an adult with an advanced solid tumor such as melanoma, head and neck, liver or kidney cancer. The starting material was CD4+ or CD8+ T cells sorted from blood, obtained in a trial of the OX40 agonist ivuxolimab. The V and J segments used are TRBV9 and TRBJ1-6, with 8 bases aligning to TRBD1. The nucleotide sequence is given as TGTGCCAGCTCCTCAGGTGCAGGGGGCGTGAGCAATTCACCCCTCCACTTT. Its translation reads: CASSSGAGGVSNSPLHF.